This TCR beta chain was observed in a study of cytomegalovirus exposure and HLA in healthy donors (dated 2017 in TCRdb). Looking at the study overall: In an earlier analysis of around 540 of the donors, 250 to 350 Gb of sequence data and 100 million or so unique TCR beta sequences from 180 million or so T cells were reported. A separate validation cohort of 100 to 150 different subjects was used in addition to the approximately 670-subject first cohort. Several DR-DQ haplotypes were handled as single units for association and clustering because linkage in the cohort was strong. HLA typing covered class I and class II loci at four-digit resolution. Every repertoire in the discovery cohort had been generated on one and the same sequencing platform. On average, 235,054 unique TCR beta nucleotide sequences were sequenced per donor among roughly 430 genotyped donors of the cohort, with around 19% of those sequences being non-productive. Alongside the repertoire data, information on donor age, sex, ethnicity and CMV serostatus was compiled. An earlier analysis of 500 to 650 of the donors applied high-throughput TCR beta sequencing to assess whether each TCR beta V gene segment acted as functional or pseudogenic. High-throughput TCR immunosequencing, statistical association of individual TCRs with disease status, and machine learning were combined to predict cytomegalovirus infection status. To study patterns of TCR occurrence, a later analysis re-analyzed previously published TCR beta repertoires from around 670 donors and added high-resolution HLA genotyping. The study used immunosequencing to profile the T cell repertoires of more than 650 subjects and linked those repertoires to cytomegalovirus serostatus. The study was designed to test whether signatures of past pathogen exposure could be identified by cataloging public T cell receptors. Roughly 300 gigabases of sequencing data and approximately 85 million unique TCR sequences were included in an early release covering about 620 HLA-typed donors. Genome-wide SNP genotypes for about three fifths of the 666 donors were used in a later genetic analysis, which treated that subset as a discovery cohort. Typing coverage varied by locus: about 629-640 donors for A, B, C, DRB1 and DQB1; approximately 500 for DQA1; more than 600 for DPA1; more than 450 for DPB1. Rather than using new phenotypic data, the later analysis identified candidate immune exposures from TCR beta sequences and from how often those sequences occurred across donors. Of the approximately 400 genotyped donors, about 80% fell in the genetic ancestry cluster associated with self-reported Caucasian donors. Overall study outcomes, separate from this receptor: Correlated functional status among segregating V segments might be attributable to linkage disequilibrium, but an unknown experimental factor could not be ruled out. The cohort was sequenced for TCR beta chains only, and without alpha or paired-chain data the features that could be detected were limited. At a false discovery rate of 0.05, a later analysis linked 15,000 to 20,000 TCR beta sequences to specific HLA alleles. Broadly in line with IMGT annotations, most TCR beta V segments showed up in productive rearrangements about 90% or about 30% of the time in an earlier analysis of several hundred of the donors. The authors suggested that the approach could potentially be extended to other disease states and immunological phenotypes. A later analysis reported that several top co-occurrence clusters appeared linked to parvovirus B19, influenza, CMV and Epstein-Barr virus. The sequencing pipeline was judged likely to have produced a cluster of highly shared sequence variants as a technical artifact. For the cohort, immune exposure information was limited to CMV serostatus. When HLA alleles, especially DR and DQ, strongly co-occurred, attributing TCR associations to individual alleles was difficult. Because counts were too low, about 18 rarely observed V segments, including chromosome 9 orphons, were excluded from the earlier analysis of 587 of the donors. Because HLA typing was missing for some donors at each locus, association tests included only the typed subset. Across donors, most TCR sequences were observed very rarely, whereas some public TCRs were present in many individuals. Roughly uniform sequencing depth across donors was assumed in presence/absence analyses, although this assumption may not hold. In both the original and validation cohorts, the classifier was reported to diagnose cytomegalovirus status with high specificity and sensitivity. In a later analysis, TCR association rates were found to vary across HLA loci, with the most associated TCRs seen for DRB1 alleles and the fewest for HLA-C alleles. In the study, approximately 150 TCR beta chains were listed as associated with cytomegalovirus. Compared with the roughly 700-donor mean, donors in an Asian-associated ancestry cluster had fewer N-insertions in productive TCRs, according to a later genetic analysis. Three of the identified cytomegalovirus-associated TCR beta chains were confirmed in vitro to be specific for cytomegalovirus antigens. In a later analysis, most CMV-associated TCR beta chains were found to appear HLA-restricted, with HLA associations seemingly driven largely by CMV exposure. An association between a missense DCLRE1C variant and V-gene and J-gene trimming of TCR beta chains was found in a later genetic analysis and replicated in an independent cohort. A further reported finding was that TCR beta sequences accurately predicted the HLA-A and HLA-B alleles for most subjects in the first cohort. The 87-base-pair reads could not distinguish some IMGT-functional V segments, including TRBV6-2 and TRBV6-3, so those segments were excluded. In a later analysis, HLA-associated TCR beta chains were found to be more clonally expanded and to have lower generation probabilities than equally common non-associated chains.

The CDR3 goes from the cysteine to the phenylalanine over 14 residues. Just the 42-base CDR3 DNA is kept, in frame starting at base 1. Trimming at the junction amounts to 0 bases on V and 6 bases on J, and the germline ends lie 9 bases apart. The germline V gene provides CDR1 SGDLS and CDR2 YYNGEE. To note about this clone: The antigen it binds to is not known. Within one base of it there is no much larger clone, and no base qualities were kept.

Libraries were constructed by the immunoSEQ multiplex PCR assay. For the multiplex PCR, a mixture combining 60 forward primers for TCR Vbeta segments and 13 reverse primers for TCR Jbeta segments was used. The CDR3 region of rearranged TCR beta genes was amplified from genomic DNA with a multiplex PCR assay. On the Illumina HiSeq System, the amplified TCR beta libraries were sequenced as 87-base-pair reads. Per the authors' processing: A later analysis tallied roughly 80 million unique TCR beta chains across the 666 repertoires, and around 12 million of those chains were shared by two or more donors. A nearest-neighbor algorithm error-corrected the raw reads and collapsed the reads into unique sequences, merging closely related sequences to remove PCR and sequencing errors. V, D and J gene segments were assigned by aligning CDR3 sequences to IMGT reference sequences. For a sequence to be retained, a match of at least six nucleotides to both a V gene segment and a J gene segment was required. Rearrangements were classified as productive when the CDR3 lacked stop codons and remained in frame with V and J, and all other rearrangements were classified as non-productive. Following IMGT convention, CDR3 was defined as the stretch from the second conserved V-encoded cysteine up to the conserved J-encoded phenylalanine. In an earlier analysis of 550 to 650 of the donors, sequences lacking an unambiguous match to a single V gene segment were excluded. In an earlier analysis of approximately 560 of the donors, a V segment was called functional when productive rearrangements were above 56.7%, and segregating when the standard deviation between donors exceeded 5%. To diagnose cytomegalovirus status from the catalog of TCR beta chain sequences, a statistical classification framework was built. A later analysis assigned V and J genes by comparing TCR nucleotide sequences with IMGT/GENE-DB human TR gene sequences. The TCRdist pipeline was used in a later analysis to assign CDR3 sequences and most-parsimonious VDJ recombination scenarios. In a later analysis, each TCR beta chain was defined by its CDR3 amino acid sequence together with its V-gene family, and reads without a unique V-gene family were excluded. In a later analysis, a few hundred highly shared, low-generation-probability nucleotide sequences were removed to address suspected cross-contamination and a sequencing artifact. In a later analysis, a clonal expansion index for each public chain was calculated from normalized within-repertoire ranks of inferred template counts. In a later analysis, generation probabilities were computed using a VDJ recombination model fitted to out-of-frame rearrangements, and the results were checked against IGoR. A later analysis scored TCR-TCR, TCR-HLA and TCR-CMV co-occurrence with hypergeometric tests, applying a repertoire-size bias correction to TCR pairs. A later analysis estimated false discovery rates by permuting HLA or CMV assignments 20 times. In a later analysis, co-occurring TCRs were grouped using DBSCAN, and TCRdist sequence similarity was added for clustering within HLA-allele-positive subsets. For co-occurrence clustering, repertoires with fewer than 30,000 or more than 120,000 public chains were excluded, along with 5 or 6 repertoires with anomalous nucleotide sharing. TCRdb provides this immuneACCESS table in a form limited to in-frame rearrangements. Some clones are lacking; in checked studies, under half of them reflect an unresolved V gene, and why the rest are absent is not known. V and J calls and clone size are as listed in that table; D and trimming were resolved from the DNA. The sample profile shows approximately 200,000 clones; approximately 80% of them were found once. The ten biggest clones cover approximately 1.5% of the sample.

In total, fewer than 750 healthy bone marrow donors made up the cohort. At the time of sampling, all cohort members were nominally healthy, though unrecorded immune exposures were likely present. The donor was CMV seronegative and was included in the group of around 320 seronegative cohort members. Every donor gave a peripheral blood sample, and the peripheral blood mononuclear cells from that sample were used for TCR beta sequencing. Genomic DNA extraction from the blood cell samples was performed with the Qiagen DNeasy Blood Extraction Kit. Material: PBMCs. This clonotype originated in a girl aged 10 to 17 in good health and CMV-seronegative. The V gene is TRBV9 and the J gene is TRBJ2-2, with the D gene uncertain. The CDR3 region: CASSVATNAGELFF. The DNA sequence follows: TGTGCCAGCAGCGTAGCAACTAACGCCGGGGAGCTGTTTTTT.